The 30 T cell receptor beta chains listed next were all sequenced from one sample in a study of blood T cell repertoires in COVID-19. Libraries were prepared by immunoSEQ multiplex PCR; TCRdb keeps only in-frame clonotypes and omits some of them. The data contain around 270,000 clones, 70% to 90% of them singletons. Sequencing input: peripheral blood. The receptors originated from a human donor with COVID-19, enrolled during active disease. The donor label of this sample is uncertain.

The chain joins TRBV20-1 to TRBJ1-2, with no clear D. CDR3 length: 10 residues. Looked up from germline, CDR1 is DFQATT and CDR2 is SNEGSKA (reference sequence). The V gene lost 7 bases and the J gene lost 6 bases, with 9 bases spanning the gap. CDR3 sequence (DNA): TGCAGTGTCCAGGCAGATGGCTACACCTTC. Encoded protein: CSVQADGYTF.

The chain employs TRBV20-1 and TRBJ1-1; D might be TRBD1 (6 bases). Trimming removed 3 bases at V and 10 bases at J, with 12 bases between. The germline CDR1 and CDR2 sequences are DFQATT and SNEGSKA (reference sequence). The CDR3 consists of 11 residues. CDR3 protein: CSASRGTTAFF. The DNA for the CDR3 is TGCAGTGCTAGTAGGGGGACTACAGCTTTCTTT.

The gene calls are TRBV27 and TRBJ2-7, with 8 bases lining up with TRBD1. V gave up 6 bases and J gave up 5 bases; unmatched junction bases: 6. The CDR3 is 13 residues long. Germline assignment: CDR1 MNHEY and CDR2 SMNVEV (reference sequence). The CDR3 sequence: CASRTGGLNEQYF. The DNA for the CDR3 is TGTGCCAGCAGAACAGGGGGTCTTAACGAGCAGTACTTC.

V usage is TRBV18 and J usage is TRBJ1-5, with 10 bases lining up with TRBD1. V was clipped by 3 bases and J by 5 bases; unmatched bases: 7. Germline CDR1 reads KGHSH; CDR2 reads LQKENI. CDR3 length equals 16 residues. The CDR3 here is CASSPMGTGVDQPQHF. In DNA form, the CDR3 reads TGTGCCAGCTCACCTATGGGGACAGGGGTGGATCAGCCCCAGCATTTT.

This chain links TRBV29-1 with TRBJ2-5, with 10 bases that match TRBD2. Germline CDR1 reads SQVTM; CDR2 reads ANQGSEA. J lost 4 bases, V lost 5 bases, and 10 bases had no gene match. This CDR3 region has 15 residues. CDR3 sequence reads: CSVPPLAGVGETQYF. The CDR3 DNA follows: TGCAGCGTTCCACCCCTAGCGGGAGTGGGAGAGACCCAGTACTTC.

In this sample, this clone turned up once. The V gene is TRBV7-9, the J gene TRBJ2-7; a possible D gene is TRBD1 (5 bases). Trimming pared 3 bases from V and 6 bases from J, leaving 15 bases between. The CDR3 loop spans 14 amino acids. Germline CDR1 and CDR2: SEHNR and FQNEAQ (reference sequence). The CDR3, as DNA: TGTGCCAGCAGCTTCGGCAGGGTAGGATCCGAGCAGTACTTC. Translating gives CASSFGRVGSEQYF. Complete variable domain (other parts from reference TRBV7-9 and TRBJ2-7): DTGVSQNPRHKITKRGQNVTFRCDPISEHNRLYWYRQTLGQGPEFLTYFQNEAQLEKSRLLSDRFSAERPKGSFSTLEIQRTEQGDSAMYLCASSFGRVGSEQYFGPGTRLTVT.

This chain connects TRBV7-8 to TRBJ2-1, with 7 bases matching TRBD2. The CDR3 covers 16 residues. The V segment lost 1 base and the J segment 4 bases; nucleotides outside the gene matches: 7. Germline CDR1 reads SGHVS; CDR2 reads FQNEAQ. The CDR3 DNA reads TGTGCCAGCAGCTTAGACCGACTAGCTATTTACAATGAGCAGTTCTTC. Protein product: CASSLDRLAIYNEQFF.

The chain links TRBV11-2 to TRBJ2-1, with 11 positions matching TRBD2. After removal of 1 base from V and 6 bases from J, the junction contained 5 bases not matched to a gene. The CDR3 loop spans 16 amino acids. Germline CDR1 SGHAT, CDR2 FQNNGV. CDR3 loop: CASSLGVSGGANEQFF. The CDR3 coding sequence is TGTGCCAGCAGCTTAGGAGTTAGCGGGGGGGCCAATGAGCAGTTCTTC. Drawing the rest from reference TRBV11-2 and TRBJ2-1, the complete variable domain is EAGVAQSPRYKIIEKRQSVAFWCNPISGHATLYWYQQILGQGPKLLIQFQNNGVVDDSQLPKDRFSAERLKGVDSTLKIQPAKLEDSAVYLCASSLGVSGGANEQFFGPGTRLTVL.

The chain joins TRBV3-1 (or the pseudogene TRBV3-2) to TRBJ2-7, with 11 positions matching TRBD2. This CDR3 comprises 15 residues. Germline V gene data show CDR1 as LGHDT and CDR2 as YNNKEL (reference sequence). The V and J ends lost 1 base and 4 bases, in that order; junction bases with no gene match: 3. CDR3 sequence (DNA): TGTGCCAGCAGCCAAGGACTAGCGGGAACGTACGAGCAGTACTTC. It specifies CASSQGLAGTYEQYF.

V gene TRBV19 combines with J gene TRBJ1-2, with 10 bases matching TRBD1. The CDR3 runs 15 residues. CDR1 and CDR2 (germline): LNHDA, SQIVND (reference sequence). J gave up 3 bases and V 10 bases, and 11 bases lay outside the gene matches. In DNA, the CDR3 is TGTGCCACCACCGGGACAGGGGTATTTTACTATGGCTACACCTTC. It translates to CATTGTGVFYYGYTF.

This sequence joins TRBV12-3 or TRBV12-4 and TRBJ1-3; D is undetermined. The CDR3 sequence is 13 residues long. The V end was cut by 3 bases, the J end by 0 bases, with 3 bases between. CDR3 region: CASSFYSGNTIYF. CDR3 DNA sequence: TGTGCCAGCAGTTTTTACTCTGGAAACACCATATATTTT.

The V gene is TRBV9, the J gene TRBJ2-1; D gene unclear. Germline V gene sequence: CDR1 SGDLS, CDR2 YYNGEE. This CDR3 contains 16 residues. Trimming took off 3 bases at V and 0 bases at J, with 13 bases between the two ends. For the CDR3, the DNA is TGTGCCAGCAGCGGATCAGGTTCAAGCTCCTACAATGAGCAGTTCTTC. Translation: CASSGSGSSSYNEQFF.

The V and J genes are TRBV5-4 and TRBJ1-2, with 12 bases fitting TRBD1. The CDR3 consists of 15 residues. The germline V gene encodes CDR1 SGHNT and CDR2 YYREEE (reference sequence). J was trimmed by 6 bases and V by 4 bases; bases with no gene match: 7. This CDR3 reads CASSTGTGGFDGYTF. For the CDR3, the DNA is TGTGCCAGCAGCACCGGGACAGGGGGCTTCGATGGCTACACCTTC.

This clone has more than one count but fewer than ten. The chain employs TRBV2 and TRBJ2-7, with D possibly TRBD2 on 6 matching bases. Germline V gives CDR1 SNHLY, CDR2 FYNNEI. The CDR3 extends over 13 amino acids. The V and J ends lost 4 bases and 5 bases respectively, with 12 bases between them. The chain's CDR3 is CASSVGEVDEQYF. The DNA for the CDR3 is TGTGCCAGCAGTGTCGGGGAGGTGGACGAGCAGTACTTC.

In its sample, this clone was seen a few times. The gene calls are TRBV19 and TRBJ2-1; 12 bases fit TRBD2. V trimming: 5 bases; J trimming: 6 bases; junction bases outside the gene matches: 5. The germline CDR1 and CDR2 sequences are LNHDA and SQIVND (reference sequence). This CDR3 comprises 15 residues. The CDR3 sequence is CASSPGGLAGNEQFF. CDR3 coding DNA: TGTGCCAGTAGTCCAGGGGGACTAGCGGGCAATGAGCAGTTCTTC.

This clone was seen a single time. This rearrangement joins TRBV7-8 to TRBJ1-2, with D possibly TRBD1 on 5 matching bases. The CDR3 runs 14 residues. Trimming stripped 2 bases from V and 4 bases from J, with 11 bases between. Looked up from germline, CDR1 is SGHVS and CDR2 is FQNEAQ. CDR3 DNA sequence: TGTGCCAGCAGCTTACGGGCCGGGGGCTATGGCTACACCTTC. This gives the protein CASSLRAGGYGYTF.

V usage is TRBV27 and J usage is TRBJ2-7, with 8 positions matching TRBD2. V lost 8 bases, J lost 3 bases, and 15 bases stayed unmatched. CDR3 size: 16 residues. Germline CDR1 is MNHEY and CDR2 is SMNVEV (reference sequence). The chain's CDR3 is CASVAPGDGTSYEQYF. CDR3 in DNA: TGTGCCAGCGTTGCCCCCGGGGACGGGACTAGCTACGAGCAGTACTTC.

CDR3 DNA: TGCAGCGTTGAATCCCCGACATACGAGCAGTACTTC. This codes for CSVESPTYEQYF. The chain combines TRBV29-1 with TRBJ2-7, with no clear D. CDR1 is SQVTM and CDR2 is ANQGSEA in the germline V gene. The CDR3 sequence is 12 residues long. Trimming took off 2 bases at V and 4 bases at J, with 9 bases between the two ends.

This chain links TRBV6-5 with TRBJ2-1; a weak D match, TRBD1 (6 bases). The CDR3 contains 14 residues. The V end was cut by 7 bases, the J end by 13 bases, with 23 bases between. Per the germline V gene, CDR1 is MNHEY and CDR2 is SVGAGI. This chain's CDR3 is CASTLRDTETVQFF. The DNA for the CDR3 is TGTGCCAGCACTCTCCGGGACACCGAGACCGTACAGTTCTTC.

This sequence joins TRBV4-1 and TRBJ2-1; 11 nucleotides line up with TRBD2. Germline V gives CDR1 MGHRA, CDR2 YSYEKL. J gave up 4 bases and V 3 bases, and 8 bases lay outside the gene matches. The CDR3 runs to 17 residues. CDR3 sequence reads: CASSQAASGRNYNEQFF. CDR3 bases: TGCGCCAGCAGCCAGGCGGCTAGCGGGAGGAATTACAATGAGCAGTTCTTC.

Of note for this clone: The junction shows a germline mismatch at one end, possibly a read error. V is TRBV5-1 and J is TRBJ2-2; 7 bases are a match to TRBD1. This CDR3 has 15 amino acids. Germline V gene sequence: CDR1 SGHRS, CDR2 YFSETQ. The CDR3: CASRLDRKDTGELFF. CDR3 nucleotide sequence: TGCGCCAGCAGATTGGACAGGAAGGACACCGGGGAGCTGTTTTTT.

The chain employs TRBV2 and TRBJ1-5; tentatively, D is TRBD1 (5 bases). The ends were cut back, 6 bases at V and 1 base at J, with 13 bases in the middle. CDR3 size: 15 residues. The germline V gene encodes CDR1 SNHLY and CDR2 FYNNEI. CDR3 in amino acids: CASRTRARSNQPQHF. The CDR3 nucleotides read TGTGCCAGCAGGACCAGGGCGAGGAGCAATCAGCCCCAGCATTTT.

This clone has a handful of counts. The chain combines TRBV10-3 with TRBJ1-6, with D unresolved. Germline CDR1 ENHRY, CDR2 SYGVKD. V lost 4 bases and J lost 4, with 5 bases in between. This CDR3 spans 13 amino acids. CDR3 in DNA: TGTGCCATCAGTGGGACTTATAATTCACCCCTCCACTTT. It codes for CAISGTYNSPLHF.

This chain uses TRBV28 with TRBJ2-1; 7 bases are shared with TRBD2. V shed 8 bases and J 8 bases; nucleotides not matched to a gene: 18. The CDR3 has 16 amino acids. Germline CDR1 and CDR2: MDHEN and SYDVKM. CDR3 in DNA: TGTGCCAGCGATTCCCCGGGGAGGGCCCAAGGGGATGAGCAGTTCTTC. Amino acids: CASDSPGRAQGDEQFF.

CDR3 protein: CASSPDTPGGQDTQYF. CDR3 sequence (DNA): TGTGCCAGCAGCCCAGATACCCCTGGAGGCCAAGATACGCAGTATTTT. The chain is built from TRBV3-1 (or the pseudogene TRBV3-2) and TRBJ2-3, with D possibly matching TRBD2 (5 bases). The CDR3 length is 16 residues. The V gene lost 4 bases and the J gene lost 5 bases, with 19 bases spanning the gap. Germline loops: CDR1 LGHDT, CDR2 YNNKEL (reference sequence).

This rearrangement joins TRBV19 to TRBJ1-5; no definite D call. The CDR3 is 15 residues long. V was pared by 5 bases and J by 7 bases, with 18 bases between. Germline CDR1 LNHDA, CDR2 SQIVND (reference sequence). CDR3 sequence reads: CASSSPGSVGQPQHF. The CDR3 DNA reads TGTGCCAGTAGTTCACCGGGTAGTGTCGGGCAGCCCCAGCATTTT.

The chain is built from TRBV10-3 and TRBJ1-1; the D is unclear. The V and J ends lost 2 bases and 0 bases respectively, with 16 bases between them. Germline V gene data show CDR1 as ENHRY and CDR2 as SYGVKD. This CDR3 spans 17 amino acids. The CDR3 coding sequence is TGTGCCATCAGTGAGACGTCGGGCGGACTCCTGAACACTGAAGCTTTCTTT. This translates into CAISETSGGLLNTEAFF.

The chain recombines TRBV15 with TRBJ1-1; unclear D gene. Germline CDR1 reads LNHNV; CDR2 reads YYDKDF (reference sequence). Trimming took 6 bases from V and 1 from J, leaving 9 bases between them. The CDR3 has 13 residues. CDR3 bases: TGTGCCACCAGTTCCCTGCGGAACACTGAAGCTTTCTTT. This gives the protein CATSSLRNTEAFF.

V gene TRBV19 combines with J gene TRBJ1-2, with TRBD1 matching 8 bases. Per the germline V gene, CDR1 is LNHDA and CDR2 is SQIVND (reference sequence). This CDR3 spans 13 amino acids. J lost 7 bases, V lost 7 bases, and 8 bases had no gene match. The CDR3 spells CASTPDREGGYTF. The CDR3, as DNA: TGTGCCAGTACTCCGGACAGGGAAGGTGGCTACACCTTC. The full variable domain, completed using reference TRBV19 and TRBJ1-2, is DGGITQSPKYLFRKEGQNVTLSCEQNLNHDAMYWYRQDPGQGLRLIYYSQIVNDFQKGDIAEGYSVSREKKESFPLTVTSAQKNPTAFYLCASTPDREGGYTFGSGTRLTVV.

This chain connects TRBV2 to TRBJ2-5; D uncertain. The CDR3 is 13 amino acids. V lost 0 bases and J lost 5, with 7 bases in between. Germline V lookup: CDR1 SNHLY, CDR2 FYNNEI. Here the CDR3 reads CASSEAEYETQYF. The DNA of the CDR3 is TGTGCCAGCAGTGAAGCAGAGTACGAGACCCAGTACTTC.